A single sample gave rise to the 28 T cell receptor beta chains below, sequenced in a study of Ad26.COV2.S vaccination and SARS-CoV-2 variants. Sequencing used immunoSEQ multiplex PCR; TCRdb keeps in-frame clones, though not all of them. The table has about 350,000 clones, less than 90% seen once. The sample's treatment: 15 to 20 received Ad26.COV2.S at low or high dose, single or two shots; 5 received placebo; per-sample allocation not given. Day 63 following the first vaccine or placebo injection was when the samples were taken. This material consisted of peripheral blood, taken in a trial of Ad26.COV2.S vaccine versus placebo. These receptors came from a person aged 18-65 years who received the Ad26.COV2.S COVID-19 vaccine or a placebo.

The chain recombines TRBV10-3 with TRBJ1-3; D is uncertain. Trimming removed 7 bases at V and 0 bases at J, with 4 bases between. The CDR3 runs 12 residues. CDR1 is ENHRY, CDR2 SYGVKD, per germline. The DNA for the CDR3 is TGTGCCATCACGGACTCTGGAAACACCATATATTTT. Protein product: CAITDSGNTIYF.

CDR3 sequence: CASSLGRAASYEQYF. CDR3 bases: TGCGCCAGCAGCTTGGGGCGAGCGGCCTCCTACGAGCAGTACTTC. The chain employs TRBV5-1 and TRBJ2-7, with D perhaps matching TRBD2 (5 bases). V lost 0 bases and J 0 bases, leaving 10 bases between the germline ends. CDR1 is SGHRS and CDR2 is YFSETQ in the germline V gene. The CDR3 length is 15 residues.

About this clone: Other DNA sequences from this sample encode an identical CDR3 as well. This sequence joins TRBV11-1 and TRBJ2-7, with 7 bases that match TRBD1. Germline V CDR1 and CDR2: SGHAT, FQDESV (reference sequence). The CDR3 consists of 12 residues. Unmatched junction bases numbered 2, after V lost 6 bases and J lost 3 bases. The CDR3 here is CASSRDSYEQYF. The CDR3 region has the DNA TGTGCCAGCAGTCGGGACAGCTACGAGCAGTACTTC.

CDR3 in amino acids: CASSQVTGGGGGELFF. The CDR3 DNA sequence: TGCGCCAGCAGCCAAGTTACAGGGGGCGGCGGCGGGGAGCTGTTTTTT. The rearrangement links TRBV4-3 to TRBJ2-2; 9 nucleotides align to TRBD1. The length of the CDR3 is 16 residues. The V gene's germline CDR1 is LGHNA and CDR2 YSLEER. V lost 1 base and J lost 7; bases outside the gene matches: 7.

Here the CDR3 reads CASSEATANYGYTF. DNA of the CDR3: TGTGCCAGCAGTGAAGCGACAGCTAACTATGGCTACACCTTC. This sequence joins TRBV6-1 and TRBJ1-2; D is perhaps TRBD1 (5 bases). Per germline, CDR1 MNHNS and CDR2 SASEGT. The CDR3 sequence is 14 residues long. Trimming took 0 bases from V and 0 from J, leaving 5 bases between them.

The CDR3 nucleotides read TGTGCCAGCAGCTCCCCCCCCGTGGGCACTGAAGCTTTCTTT. This sequence encodes CASSSPPVGTEAFF. The chain couples TRBV7-2 to TRBJ1-1, with no clear D. CDR3 length: 14 amino acids. Deletions cut 4 bases from V and 4 bases from J, with 13 bases between. The germline gives CDR1 SGHTA, CDR2 FQGNSA. Supplemented by reference TRBV7-2 and TRBJ1-1, the full variable domain reads GAGVSQSPSNKVTEKGKDVELRCDPISGHTALYWYRQSLGQGLEFLIYFQGNSAPDKSGLPSDRFSAERTGGSVSTLTIQRTQQEDSAVYLCASSSPPVGTEAFFGQGTRLTVV.

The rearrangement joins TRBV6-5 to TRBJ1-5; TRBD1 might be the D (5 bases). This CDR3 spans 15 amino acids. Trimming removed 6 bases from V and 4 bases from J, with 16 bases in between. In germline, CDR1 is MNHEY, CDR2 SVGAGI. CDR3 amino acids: CASSHSGPLNQPQHF. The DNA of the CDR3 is TGTGCCAGCAGCCACTCGGGGCCCTTAAATCAGCCCCAGCATTTT.

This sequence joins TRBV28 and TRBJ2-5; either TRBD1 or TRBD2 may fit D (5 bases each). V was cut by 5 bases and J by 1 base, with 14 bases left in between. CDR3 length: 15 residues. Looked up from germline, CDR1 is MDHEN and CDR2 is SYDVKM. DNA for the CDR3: TGTGCCAGCAGTCCAATTACCGGGACCCAAGAGACCCAGTACTTC. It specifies CASSPITGTQETQYF.

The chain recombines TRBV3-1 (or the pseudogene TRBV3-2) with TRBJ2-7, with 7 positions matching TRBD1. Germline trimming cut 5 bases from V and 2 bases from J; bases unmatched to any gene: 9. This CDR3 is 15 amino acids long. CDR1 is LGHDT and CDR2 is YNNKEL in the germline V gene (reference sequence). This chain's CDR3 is CASSTRDRLTYEQYF. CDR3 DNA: TGTGCCAGCAGCACCCGGGACAGACTCACCTACGAGCAGTACTTC.

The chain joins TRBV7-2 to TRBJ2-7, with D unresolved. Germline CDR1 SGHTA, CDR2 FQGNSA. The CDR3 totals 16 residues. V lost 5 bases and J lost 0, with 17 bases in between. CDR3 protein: CASSPPVRFSSYEQYF. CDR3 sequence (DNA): TGTGCCAGCAGCCCCCCGGTTAGGTTTAGCTCCTACGAGCAGTACTTC.

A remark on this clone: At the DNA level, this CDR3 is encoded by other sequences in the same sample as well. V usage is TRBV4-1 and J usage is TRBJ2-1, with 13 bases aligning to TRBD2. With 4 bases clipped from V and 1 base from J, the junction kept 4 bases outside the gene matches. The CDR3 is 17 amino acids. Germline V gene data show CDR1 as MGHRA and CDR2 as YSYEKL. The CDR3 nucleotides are TGCGCCAGCAGCCGAGGGGGACTAGCGGGATCCTACAATGAGCAGTTCTTC. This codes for CASSRGGLAGSYNEQFF.

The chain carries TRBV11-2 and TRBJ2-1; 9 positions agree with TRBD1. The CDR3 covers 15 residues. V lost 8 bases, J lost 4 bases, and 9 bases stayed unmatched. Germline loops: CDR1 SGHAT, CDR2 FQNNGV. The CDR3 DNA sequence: TGTGCCAGCGCTCCAGGGACAGGGATTTACAATGAGCAGTTCTTC. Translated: CASAPGTGIYNEQFF.

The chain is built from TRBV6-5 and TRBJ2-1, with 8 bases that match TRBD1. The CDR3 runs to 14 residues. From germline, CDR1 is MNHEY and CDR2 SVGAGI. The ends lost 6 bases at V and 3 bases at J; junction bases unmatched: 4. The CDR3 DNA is TGTGCCAGCAGCCGACAGGGGTACTACAATGAGCAGTTCTTC. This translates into CASSRQGYYNEQFF.

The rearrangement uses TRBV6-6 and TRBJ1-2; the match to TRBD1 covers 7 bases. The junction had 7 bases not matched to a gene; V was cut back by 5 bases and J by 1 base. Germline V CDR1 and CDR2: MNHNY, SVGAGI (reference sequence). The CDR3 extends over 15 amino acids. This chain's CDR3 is CASSRAPGGNYGYTF. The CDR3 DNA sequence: TGTGCCAGCAGTCGAGCTCCAGGGGGTAACTATGGCTACACCTTC.

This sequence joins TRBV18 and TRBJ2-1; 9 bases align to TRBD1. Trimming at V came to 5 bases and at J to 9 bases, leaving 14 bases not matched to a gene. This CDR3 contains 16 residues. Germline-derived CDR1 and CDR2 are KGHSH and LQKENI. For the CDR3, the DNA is TGTGCCAGCTCAACACGGACAGGGGTTGGGGGGAGTGAGCAGTTCTTC. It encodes CASSTRTGVGGSEQFF.

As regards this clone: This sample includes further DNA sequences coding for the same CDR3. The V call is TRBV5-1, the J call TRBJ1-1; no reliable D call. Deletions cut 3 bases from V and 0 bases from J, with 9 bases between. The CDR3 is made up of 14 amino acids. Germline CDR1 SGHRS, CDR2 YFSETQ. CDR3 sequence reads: CASSSNTLNTEAFF. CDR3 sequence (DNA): TGCGCCAGCAGCTCCAATACGTTGAACACTGAAGCTTTCTTT. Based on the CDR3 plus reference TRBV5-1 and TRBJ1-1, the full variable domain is KAGVTQTPRYLIKTRGQQVTLSCSPISGHRSVSWYQQTPGQGLQFLFEYFSETQRNKGNFPGRFSGRQFSNSRSEMNVSTLELGDSALYLCASSSNTLNTEAFFGQGTRLTVV.

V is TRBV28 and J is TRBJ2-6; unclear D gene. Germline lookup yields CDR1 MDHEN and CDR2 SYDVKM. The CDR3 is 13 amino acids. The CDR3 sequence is CATMGYGANVLTF. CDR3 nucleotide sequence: TGTGCGACAATGGGTTATGGGGCCAACGTCCTGACTTTC.

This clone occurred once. In DNA form, the CDR3 reads TGTGCCAGCTCACGCCGACAGGGTCTGAACACTGAAGCTTTCTTT. This translates into CASSRRQGLNTEAFF. The V and J genes are TRBV18 and TRBJ1-1, with 7 nucleotides matching TRBD1. With V trimmed by 4 bases and J by 0 bases, 5 bases remained unmatched. Germline CDR1 is KGHSH and CDR2 is LQKENI. The CDR3 sequence is 15 residues long.

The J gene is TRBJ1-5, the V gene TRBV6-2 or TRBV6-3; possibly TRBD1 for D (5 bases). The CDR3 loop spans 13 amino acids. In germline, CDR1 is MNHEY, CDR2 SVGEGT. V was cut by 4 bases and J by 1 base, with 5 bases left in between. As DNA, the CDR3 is TGTGCCAGCAGTTGGGGCAGCAATCAGCCCCAGCATTTT. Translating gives CASSWGSNQPQHF.

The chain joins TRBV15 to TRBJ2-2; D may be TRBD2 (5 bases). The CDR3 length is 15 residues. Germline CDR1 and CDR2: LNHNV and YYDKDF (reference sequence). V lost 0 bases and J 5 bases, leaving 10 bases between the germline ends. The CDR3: CATSRERPGTGELFF. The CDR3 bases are TGTGCCACCAGCAGAGAACGTCCGGGGACCGGGGAGCTGTTTTTT.

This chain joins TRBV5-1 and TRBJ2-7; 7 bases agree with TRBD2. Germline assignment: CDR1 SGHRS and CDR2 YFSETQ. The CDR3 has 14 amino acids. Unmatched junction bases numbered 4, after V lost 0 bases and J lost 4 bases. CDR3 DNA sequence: TGCGCCAGCAGCTTGGCTTCTAGCGGATACGAGCAGTACTTC. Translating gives CASSLASSGYEQYF.

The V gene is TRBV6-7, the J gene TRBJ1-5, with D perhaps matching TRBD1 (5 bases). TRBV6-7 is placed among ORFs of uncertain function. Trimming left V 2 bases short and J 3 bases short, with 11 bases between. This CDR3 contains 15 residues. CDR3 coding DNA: TGTGCCAGCAGTTACGAGAAGGGGCCCAATCAGCCCCAGCATTTT. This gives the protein CASSYEKGPNQPQHF.

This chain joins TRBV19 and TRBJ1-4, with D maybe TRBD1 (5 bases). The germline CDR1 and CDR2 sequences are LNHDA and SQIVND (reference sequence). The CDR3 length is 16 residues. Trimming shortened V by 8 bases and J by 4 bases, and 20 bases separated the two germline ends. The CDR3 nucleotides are TGTGCCAGTGTCGCCGGGGCCAGAAGAAGTAATGAAAAACTGTTTTTT. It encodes CASVAGARRSNEKLFF.

The CDR3 DNA reads as TGTGCCAGCAGCCAGAAGAGCACAGATACGCAGTATTTT. Translating gives CASSQKSTDTQYF. The chain uses TRBV3-1 (or the pseudogene TRBV3-2) and TRBJ2-3; no reliable D call. This CDR3 is 13 amino acids long. Trimming removed 3 bases at V and 0 bases at J, with 4 bases between. The germline V gene has CDR1 LGHDT and CDR2 YNNKEL (reference sequence).

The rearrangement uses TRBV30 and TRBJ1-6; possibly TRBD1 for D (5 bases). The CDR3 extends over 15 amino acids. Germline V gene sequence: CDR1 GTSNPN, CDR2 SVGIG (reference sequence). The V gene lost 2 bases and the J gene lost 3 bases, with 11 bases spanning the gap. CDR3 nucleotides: TGTGCCTGGAGTCGGGGGTTTGGCTATAATTCACCCCTCCACTTT. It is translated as CAWSRGFGYNSPLHF.

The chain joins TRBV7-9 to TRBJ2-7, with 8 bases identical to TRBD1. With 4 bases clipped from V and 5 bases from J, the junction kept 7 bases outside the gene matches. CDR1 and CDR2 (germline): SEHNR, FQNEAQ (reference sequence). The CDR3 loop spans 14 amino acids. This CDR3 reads CASSSSDRVHEQYF. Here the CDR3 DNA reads TGTGCCAGCAGCTCCTCGGACAGGGTTCACGAGCAGTACTTC.

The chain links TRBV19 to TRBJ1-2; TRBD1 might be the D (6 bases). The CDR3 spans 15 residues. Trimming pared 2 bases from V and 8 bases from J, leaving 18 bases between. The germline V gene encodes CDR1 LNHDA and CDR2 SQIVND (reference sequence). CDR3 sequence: CASSIQGKSLVGYTF. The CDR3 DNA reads TGTGCCAGTAGTATACAGGGGAAGAGCCTGGTAGGCTACACCTTC.

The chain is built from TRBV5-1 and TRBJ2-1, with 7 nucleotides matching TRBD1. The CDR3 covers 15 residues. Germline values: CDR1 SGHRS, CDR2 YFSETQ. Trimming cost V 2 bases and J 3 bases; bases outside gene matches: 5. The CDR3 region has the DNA TGCGCCAGCAGCTTCGGGACAGCCGACTACAATGAGCAGTTCTTC. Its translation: CASSFGTADYNEQFF.